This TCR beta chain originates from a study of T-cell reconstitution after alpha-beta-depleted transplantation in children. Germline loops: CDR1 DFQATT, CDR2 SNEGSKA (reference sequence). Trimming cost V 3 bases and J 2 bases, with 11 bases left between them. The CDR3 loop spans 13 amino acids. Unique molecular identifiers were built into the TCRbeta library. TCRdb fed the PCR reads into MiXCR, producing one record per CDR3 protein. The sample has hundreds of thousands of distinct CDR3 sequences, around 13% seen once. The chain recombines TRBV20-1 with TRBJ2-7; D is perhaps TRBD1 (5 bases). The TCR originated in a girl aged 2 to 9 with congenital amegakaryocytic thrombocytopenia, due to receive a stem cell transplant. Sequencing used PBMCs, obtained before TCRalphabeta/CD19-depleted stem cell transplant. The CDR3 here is CSASMDNTYEQYF. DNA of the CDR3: TGCAGTGCTAGTATGGACAATACCTACGAGCAGTACTTC.